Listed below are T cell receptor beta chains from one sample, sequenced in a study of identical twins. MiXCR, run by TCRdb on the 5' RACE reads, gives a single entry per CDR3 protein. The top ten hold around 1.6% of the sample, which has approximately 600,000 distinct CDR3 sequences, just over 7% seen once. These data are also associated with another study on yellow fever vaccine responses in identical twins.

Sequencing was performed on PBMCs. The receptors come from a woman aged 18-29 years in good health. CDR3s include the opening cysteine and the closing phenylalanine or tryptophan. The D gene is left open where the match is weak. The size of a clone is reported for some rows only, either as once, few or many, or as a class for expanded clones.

CDR3nt: TGTGCCAGCAGCTTGAGGGGGGACAGTTATCAGCCCCAGCATTTT
CDR3aa: CASSLRGDSYQPQHF
abundance: NA
j_gene: TRBJ1-5
d_gene: TRBD1
v_gene: TRBV5-5

CDR3nt: TGTGCCAGCAGTACGCCAGGGGCGGGCACCGGGGAGCTGTTTTTT
CDR3aa: CASSTPGAGTGELFF
abundance: few
j_gene: TRBJ2-2
d_gene: NA
v_gene: TRBV28

CDR3nt: TGCGCCAGCAGCTTGGAGGGGGCCTCGTCCTACGAGCAGTACTTC
CDR3aa: CASSLEGASSYEQYF
abundance: NA
j_gene: TRBJ2-7
d_gene: TRBD1
v_gene: TRBV5-1

CDR3nt: TGTGCCAGCAGCGGGGGGCCAGGGTATCAGCCCCAGCATTTT
CDR3aa: CASSGGPGYQPQHF
abundance: NA
j_gene: TRBJ1-5
d_gene: NA
v_gene: TRBV7-2

CDR3nt: TGCGCCAGCAGCTTGACGGGACAGGGGAGGAACATTCAGTACTTC
CDR3aa: CASSLTGQGRNIQYF
abundance: NA
j_gene: TRBJ2-4
d_gene: TRBD1
v_gene: TRBV5-1

CDR3nt: TGCGCCAGCAGCTTGGACAGCTTCTCCTACGAGCAGTACTTC
CDR3aa: CASSLDSFSYEQYF
abundance: NA
j_gene: TRBJ2-7
d_gene: NA
v_gene: TRBV5-1

CDR3nt: TGTGCCAGCAGGCCGACTGCAGTATTTGAGCAGTTCTTC
CDR3aa: CASRPTAVFEQFF
abundance: many
j_gene: TRBJ2-1
d_gene: NA
v_gene: TRBV28

CDR3nt: TGTGCCAGCCTCCTGTCCAGCGGGGGGGCCGCTGAGCAGTTCTTC
CDR3aa: CASLLSSGGAAEQFF
abundance: NA
j_gene: TRBJ2-1
d_gene: TRBD2
v_gene: TRBV2

CDR3nt: TGCGCCAGCAGCCACAAATCAGATACGCAGTATTTT
CDR3aa: CASSHKSDTQYF
abundance: few
j_gene: TRBJ2-3
d_gene: NA
v_gene: TRBV5-1

CDR3nt: TGTGCCAGCAGCCAAGACAGGGGGAGGACTTATGGCTACACCTTC
CDR3aa: CASSQDRGRTYGYTF
abundance: NA
j_gene: TRBJ1-2
d_gene: TRBD1
v_gene: TRBV3-1

CDR3nt: TGCAGTGCTAGAAGTTACAGGGAGGAAAACATTCAGTACTTC
CDR3aa: CSARSYREENIQYF
abundance: few
j_gene: TRBJ2-4
d_gene: NA
v_gene: TRBV20-1

CDR3nt: TGTGCCAGCAGCAGAGGACAGGTCCTACCCGGGGAGCTGTTTTTT
CDR3aa: CASSRGQVLPGELFF
abundance: few
j_gene: TRBJ2-2
d_gene: TRBD1
v_gene: TRBV6-1

CDR3nt: TGTGCCATCAGTGAGAATGGCATGCCGGGAGAGACCCAGTACTTC
CDR3aa: CAISENGMPGETQYF
abundance: many
j_gene: TRBJ2-5
d_gene: NA
v_gene: TRBV10-3

CDR3nt: TGTGCCAGCAGCCCCGCGGCTAGCGGGAGGGCCAAGCAGTTCTTC
CDR3aa: CASSPAASGRAKQFF
abundance: few
j_gene: TRBJ2-1
d_gene: TRBD2
v_gene: TRBV3-1

CDR3nt: TGTGCCACCAGCAATAAGGGTCAGTGGTGGACCCAGTACTTC
CDR3aa: CATSNKGQWWTQYF
abundance: few
j_gene: TRBJ2-5
d_gene: NA
v_gene: TRBV15

CDR3nt: TGTGCCAGTAGTATCCCCCGGACTAGCGGAAACACCGGGGAGCTGTTTTTT
CDR3aa: CASSIPRTSGNTGELFF
abundance: few
j_gene: TRBJ2-2
d_gene: TRBD2
v_gene: TRBV19

CDR3nt: TGCGCCAGCAGCCGGATGGACAGTAATAATGAAAAACTGTTTTTT
CDR3aa: CASSRMDSNNEKLFF
abundance: NA
j_gene: TRBJ1-4
d_gene: NA
v_gene: TRBV4-1

CDR3nt: TGCGCCAGCAGCTTGGAAGGGCCAGAGAACACTGAAGCTTTCTTT
CDR3aa: CASSLEGPENTEAFF
abundance: many
j_gene: TRBJ1-1
d_gene: NA
v_gene: TRBV5-1

CDR3nt: TGCGACAGCAGCTTGGCCGAAGGATATGAGCAGTTCTTC
CDR3aa: CDSSLAEGYEQFF
abundance: NA
j_gene: TRBJ2-1
d_gene: NA
v_gene: TRBV5-1

CDR3nt: TGTGCCACCAGCAGAGAAACAGATACGCAGTATTTT
CDR3aa: CATSRETDTQYF
abundance: many
j_gene: TRBJ2-3
d_gene: NA
v_gene: TRBV15

CDR3nt: TGCAGCGTGCTCAGGGGGTACCAAGAGACCCAGTACTTC
CDR3aa: CSVLRGYQETQYF
abundance: many
j_gene: TRBJ2-5
d_gene: TRBD1
v_gene: TRBV29-1

CDR3nt: TGTGCCAGCAGTTTAAGGCCTAGCGGGGACAATGAGCAGTTCTTC
CDR3aa: CASSLRPSGDNEQFF
abundance: NA
j_gene: TRBJ2-1
d_gene: TRBD2
v_gene: TRBV12-3/TRBV12-4

CDR3nt: TGCAGTGCTAGGGGAGGGCCGTTGATCGGGGAGCTGTTTTTT
CDR3aa: CSARGGPLIGELFF
abundance: many
j_gene: TRBJ2-2
d_gene: TRBD2
v_gene: TRBV20-1

CDR3nt: TGTGCCATCAGTGAAGGTGGTATCCACCAAGAGACCCAGTACTTC
CDR3aa: CAISEGGIHQETQYF
abundance: many
j_gene: TRBJ2-5
d_gene: NA
v_gene: TRBV10-3

CDR3nt: TGTGCCAGCAGCGTTGACGGGGGGGCCTTCGATGAGCAGTTCTTC
CDR3aa: CASSVDGGAFDEQFF
abundance: NA
j_gene: TRBJ2-1
d_gene: TRBD2
v_gene: TRBV9

CDR3nt: TGTGCCAGCAGTCAATACCAGGGGGCGCCGGGCTACACCTTC
CDR3aa: CASSQYQGAPGYTF
abundance: many
j_gene: TRBJ1-2
d_gene: TRBD1
v_gene: TRBV6-1

CDR3nt: TGTGCCAGCACCAAAGGGGCAGGGCGACAGCCCCAGCATTTT
CDR3aa: CASTKGAGRQPQHF
abundance: few
j_gene: TRBJ1-5
d_gene: NA
v_gene: TRBV5-6

CDR3nt: TGCGCCAGCAGCAGGACAGGGGGCGAAATATATGGCTACACCTTC
CDR3aa: CASSRTGGEIYGYTF
abundance: many
j_gene: TRBJ1-2
d_gene: TRBD1
v_gene: TRBV5-1

CDR3nt: TGTGCCAGCAGTGAAACTCTTCGTGGACTAGCGGGAGACAATGAGCAGTTCTTC
CDR3aa: CASSETLRGLAGDNEQFF
abundance: NA
j_gene: TRBJ2-1
d_gene: TRBD2
v_gene: TRBV25-1

CDR3nt: TGTGCCACCAGTGATTTAGGGGACTCCTACGAGCAGTACTTC
CDR3aa: CATSDLGDSYEQYF
abundance: NA
j_gene: TRBJ2-7
d_gene: NA
v_gene: TRBV24-1

CDR3nt: TGTGCCAGCTCACCGGGGGGTTCCTCTGGCTACACCTTC
CDR3aa: CASSPGGSSGYTF
abundance: many
j_gene: TRBJ1-2
d_gene: NA
v_gene: TRBV18

CDR3nt: TGTGCCAGCAGCTTAGCTAGCGGGGCATCGAATGAGCAGTTCTTC
CDR3aa: CASSLASGASNEQFF
abundance: NA
j_gene: TRBJ2-1
d_gene: TRBD2
v_gene: TRBV7-9

CDR3nt: TGTGCCAGCAGTTACTCGGGGCAGGGGGCTGTGGTCCGGGATGGCTACACCTTC
CDR3aa: CASSYSGQGAVVRDGYTF
abundance: few
j_gene: TRBJ1-2
d_gene: TRBD1
v_gene: TRBV6-5

CDR3nt: TGTGCCAGCAGTGAAGTTGGGGGGAGGGCCGATGAGCAGTTCTTC
CDR3aa: CASSEVGGRADEQFF
abundance: NA
j_gene: TRBJ2-1
d_gene: TRBD2
v_gene: TRBV6-1

CDR3nt: TGTGCCAGCAGCCAAGACGAAAGGGGTCCGGGAGATACGCAGTATTTT
CDR3aa: CASSQDERGPGDTQYF
abundance: many
j_gene: TRBJ2-3
d_gene: NA
v_gene: TRBV4-2

CDR3nt: TGCGCCAGCAGCTTGGGAGATAGCTATGGCTACACCTTC
CDR3aa: CASSLGDSYGYTF
abundance: many
j_gene: TRBJ1-2
d_gene: NA
v_gene: TRBV5-1

CDR3nt: TGCGCCAGCAGCCAAGATTGGACAGGGGATCGACAATCTGGGGCCAACGTCCTGACTTTC
CDR3aa: CASSQDWTGDRQSGANVLTF
abundance: NA
j_gene: TRBJ2-6
d_gene: TRBD1
v_gene: TRBV4-1

CDR3nt: TGTGCCAGCAGCGCGAGACAGGGTGAAAAAACGAACACCGGGGAGCTGTTTTTT
CDR3aa: CASSARQGEKTNTGELFF
abundance: many
j_gene: TRBJ2-2
d_gene: NA
v_gene: TRBV21-1

CDR3nt: TGCAGTGCTAGCCGGGTCGGGGCCAACGTCCTGACTTTC
CDR3aa: CSASRVGANVLTF
abundance: few
j_gene: TRBJ2-6
d_gene: NA
v_gene: TRBV20-1

CDR3nt: TGCGCCAGCAGCTTGACTTGGCAGAGCTATGGCTACACCTTC
CDR3aa: CASSLTWQSYGYTF
abundance: many
j_gene: TRBJ1-2
d_gene: NA
v_gene: TRBV5-1

CDR3nt: TGCGCCAGCACCTTGGACGGGCCTTACAATGAGCAGTTCTTC
CDR3aa: CASTLDGPYNEQFF
abundance: few
j_gene: TRBJ2-1
d_gene: NA
v_gene: TRBV5-1

CDR3nt: TGTGCCAGCAGCCAAGCGGTTTGGGCGAGCGGGATCACTGAGCAGTTCTTC
CDR3aa: CASSQAVWASGITEQFF
abundance: few
j_gene: TRBJ2-1
d_gene: TRBD2
v_gene: TRBV3-1

CDR3nt: TGCAGCGTTGAGGTCCTGGATACGCAGTATTTT
CDR3aa: CSVEVLDTQYF
abundance: many
j_gene: TRBJ2-3
d_gene: NA
v_gene: TRBV29-1

CDR3nt: TGCAGCGTTGAAGAAGGGAGTTACAATGAGCAGTTCTTC
CDR3aa: CSVEEGSYNEQFF
abundance: few
j_gene: TRBJ2-1
d_gene: NA
v_gene: TRBV29-1

CDR3nt: TGCGCCAGCAGCTTAATCCAAGACCCCTACAATGAGCAGTTCTTC
CDR3aa: CASSLIQDPYNEQFF
abundance: few
j_gene: TRBJ2-1
d_gene: NA
v_gene: TRBV5-1

CDR3nt: TGTGCCAGCAGCTCCCGCCCCCGTTTAGACAGGGGCACCGGGGAGCTGTTTTTT
CDR3aa: CASSSRPRLDRGTGELFF
abundance: few
j_gene: TRBJ2-2
d_gene: TRBD1
v_gene: TRBV7-8

CDR3nt: TGTGCCACCAGTGGGGTTCCTGGACACACAGATACGCAGTATTTT
CDR3aa: CATSGVPGHTDTQYF
abundance: many
j_gene: TRBJ2-3
d_gene: NA
v_gene: TRBV24-1

CDR3nt: TGTGCCAGCAGCTTACAAACAGGGTACAGCGAGCAGTACTTC
CDR3aa: CASSLQTGYSEQYF
abundance: few
j_gene: TRBJ2-7
d_gene: NA
v_gene: TRBV11-2

CDR3nt: TGTGCCAGCACTCCGTGGCAGGGTAGCAATCAGCCCCAGCATTTT
CDR3aa: CASTPWQGSNQPQHF
abundance: NA
j_gene: TRBJ1-5
d_gene: NA
v_gene: TRBV6-1

CDR3nt: TGTGCCAGTGGGCTGGGGCTAGCAGGCAATGAGCAGTTCTTC
CDR3aa: CASGLGLAGNEQFF
abundance: few
j_gene: TRBJ2-1
d_gene: NA
v_gene: TRBV2